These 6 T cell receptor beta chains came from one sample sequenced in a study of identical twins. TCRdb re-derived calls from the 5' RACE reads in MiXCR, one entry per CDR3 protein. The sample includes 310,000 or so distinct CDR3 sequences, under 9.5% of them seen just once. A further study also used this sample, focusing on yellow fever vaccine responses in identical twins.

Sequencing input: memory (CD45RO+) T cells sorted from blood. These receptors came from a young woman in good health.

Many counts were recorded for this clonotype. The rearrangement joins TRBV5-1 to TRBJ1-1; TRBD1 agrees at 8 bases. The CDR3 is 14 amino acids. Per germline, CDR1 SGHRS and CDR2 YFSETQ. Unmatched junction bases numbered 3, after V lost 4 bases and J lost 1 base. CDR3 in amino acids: CASSLDRANTEAFF. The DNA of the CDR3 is TGCGCCAGCAGCCTGGACAGGGCGAACACTGAAGCTTTCTTT.

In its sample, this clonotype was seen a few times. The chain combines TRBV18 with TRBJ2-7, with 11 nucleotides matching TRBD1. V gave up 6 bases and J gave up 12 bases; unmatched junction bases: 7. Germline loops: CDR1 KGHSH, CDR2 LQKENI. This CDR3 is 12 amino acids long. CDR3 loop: CASSPGQGGPYV. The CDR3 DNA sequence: TGTGCCAGCTCCCCGGGACAGGGGGGACCGTACGTC.

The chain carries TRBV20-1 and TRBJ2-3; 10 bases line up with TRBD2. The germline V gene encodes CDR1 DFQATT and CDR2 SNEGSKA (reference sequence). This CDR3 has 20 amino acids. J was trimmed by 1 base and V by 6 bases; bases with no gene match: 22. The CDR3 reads CSAPKRTGVAGGMGTDTQYF. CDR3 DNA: TGCAGTGCCCCAAAACGGACGGGGGTAGCGGGAGGAATGGGCACAGATACGCAGTATTTT.

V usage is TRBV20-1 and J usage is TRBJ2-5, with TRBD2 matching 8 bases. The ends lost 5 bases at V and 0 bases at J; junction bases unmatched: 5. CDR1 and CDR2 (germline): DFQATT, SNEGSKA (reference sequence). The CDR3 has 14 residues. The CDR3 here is CSAGAGANQETQYF. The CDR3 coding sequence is TGCAGTGCTGGAGCGGGGGCGAACCAAGAGACCCAGTACTTC.

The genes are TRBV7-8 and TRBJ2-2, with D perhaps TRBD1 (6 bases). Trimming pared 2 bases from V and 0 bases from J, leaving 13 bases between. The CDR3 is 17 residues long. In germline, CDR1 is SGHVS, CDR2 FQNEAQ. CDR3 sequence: CASSLFSGDANTGELFF. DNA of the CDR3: TGTGCCAGCAGCTTATTCTCAGGGGACGCGAACACCGGGGAGCTGTTTTTT.

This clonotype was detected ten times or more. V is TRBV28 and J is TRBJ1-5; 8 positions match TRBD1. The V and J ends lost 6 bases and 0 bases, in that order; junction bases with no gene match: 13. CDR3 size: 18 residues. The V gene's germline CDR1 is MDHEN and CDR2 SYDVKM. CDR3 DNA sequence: TGTGCCAGCAGCCCCAGCGGACAGGGAGGGTATAGCAATCAGCCCCAGCATTTT. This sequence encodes CASSPSGQGGYSNQPQHF.